The source of this T cell receptor beta chain is a study of blood T cell repertoires in COVID-19. Study overall: Italy, Spain and the United States were the sources of the convalescent and acute COVID-19 samples.

The age range of participants was about 18 to 100 years, with residence in more than 20 US areas. Cohort placement rested on clinical history that participants reported themselves. The CDR3 is made up of 13 amino acids. V was pared by 8 bases and J by 2 bases, with 10 bases between. The germline gives CDR1 LNHDA, CDR2 SQIVND (reference sequence). This table comes from immunoSEQ multiplex PCR, and its TCRdb copy is limited to in-frame clones, with some not included. The table lists 200,000 or so clones, around 84% of them singletons, with nearly 7.5% in the top ten. This clonotype was sampled from a woman in her thirties or forties with acute COVID-19. V is TRBV19 and J is TRBJ1-5; TRBD1 might be the D (6 bases). Input material: PBMCs or T cells enriched from blood (not recorded which). CDR3 DNA sequence: TGTGCCAGTGCACAGGGAGGCAATCAGCCCCAGCATTTT. The encoded protein is CASAQGGNQPQHF.